This T cell receptor beta chain was profiled in a study of blood T cells in healthy people across ages. Findings and caveats of the study: PBMCs that were unsorted prevented a conclusive naive versus antigen-experienced comparison.

Next came a second PCR, run for about 6 to 11 cycles, which used a sample-barcoded 5' primer along with a J-beta primer mix. TCRdb called the 5' RACE reads again in MiXCR, with one record for every CDR3 protein. Of over 1,500,000 distinct CDR3 sequences in the sample, around 42% were seen once. This clonotype was detected only a few times. Its antigen remains unidentified. This TCR derives from a human donor in good health. The sample comprised blood.

The CDR3 DNA reads as TGTGCCAGCAGTCCCCCCCCCGGGACAGGGCTCAATGAGCAGTTCTTC. Its protein is CASSPPPGTGLNEQFF. The chain recombines TRBV27 with TRBJ2-1; 9 bases map to TRBD1. Losses at the gene ends were 5 bases for V and 6 bases for J; bases not matched to a gene: 11. The CDR3 runs 16 residues. Germline V gene data show CDR1 as MNHEY and CDR2 as SMNVEV (reference sequence).